This section outlines one T cell receptor (beta chain) sequence together with its context. Antigen: not known. The sample comes from a study of cytomegalovirus exposure and HLA in healthy donors. This CDR3 comprises 15 residues. Germline CDR1 reads SEHNR; CDR2 reads FQNEAQ (reference sequence). With 8 bases clipped from V and 8 bases from J, the junction kept 9 bases outside the gene matches. The PCR contained 60 Vbeta and 13 Jbeta primers. Assay used: immunoSEQ multiplex PCR; TCRdb lists only in-frame clones, some missing. In the table there are about 130,000 clones, 81% of which are singletons. Whole-study results and caveats: The study assumed roughly uniform donor sequencing depth for presence/absence analyses.

The J gene is TRBJ1-6, the V gene TRBV7-9; 10 bases are a match to TRBD1. This receptor was obtained from a young man in good health and CMV-seronegative. Sequencing was performed on PBMCs. In DNA, the CDR3 is TGTGCCAGCGTTGATACCGGGACAGGGGATTCACCCCTCCACTTT. This translates into CASVDTGTGDSPLHF.